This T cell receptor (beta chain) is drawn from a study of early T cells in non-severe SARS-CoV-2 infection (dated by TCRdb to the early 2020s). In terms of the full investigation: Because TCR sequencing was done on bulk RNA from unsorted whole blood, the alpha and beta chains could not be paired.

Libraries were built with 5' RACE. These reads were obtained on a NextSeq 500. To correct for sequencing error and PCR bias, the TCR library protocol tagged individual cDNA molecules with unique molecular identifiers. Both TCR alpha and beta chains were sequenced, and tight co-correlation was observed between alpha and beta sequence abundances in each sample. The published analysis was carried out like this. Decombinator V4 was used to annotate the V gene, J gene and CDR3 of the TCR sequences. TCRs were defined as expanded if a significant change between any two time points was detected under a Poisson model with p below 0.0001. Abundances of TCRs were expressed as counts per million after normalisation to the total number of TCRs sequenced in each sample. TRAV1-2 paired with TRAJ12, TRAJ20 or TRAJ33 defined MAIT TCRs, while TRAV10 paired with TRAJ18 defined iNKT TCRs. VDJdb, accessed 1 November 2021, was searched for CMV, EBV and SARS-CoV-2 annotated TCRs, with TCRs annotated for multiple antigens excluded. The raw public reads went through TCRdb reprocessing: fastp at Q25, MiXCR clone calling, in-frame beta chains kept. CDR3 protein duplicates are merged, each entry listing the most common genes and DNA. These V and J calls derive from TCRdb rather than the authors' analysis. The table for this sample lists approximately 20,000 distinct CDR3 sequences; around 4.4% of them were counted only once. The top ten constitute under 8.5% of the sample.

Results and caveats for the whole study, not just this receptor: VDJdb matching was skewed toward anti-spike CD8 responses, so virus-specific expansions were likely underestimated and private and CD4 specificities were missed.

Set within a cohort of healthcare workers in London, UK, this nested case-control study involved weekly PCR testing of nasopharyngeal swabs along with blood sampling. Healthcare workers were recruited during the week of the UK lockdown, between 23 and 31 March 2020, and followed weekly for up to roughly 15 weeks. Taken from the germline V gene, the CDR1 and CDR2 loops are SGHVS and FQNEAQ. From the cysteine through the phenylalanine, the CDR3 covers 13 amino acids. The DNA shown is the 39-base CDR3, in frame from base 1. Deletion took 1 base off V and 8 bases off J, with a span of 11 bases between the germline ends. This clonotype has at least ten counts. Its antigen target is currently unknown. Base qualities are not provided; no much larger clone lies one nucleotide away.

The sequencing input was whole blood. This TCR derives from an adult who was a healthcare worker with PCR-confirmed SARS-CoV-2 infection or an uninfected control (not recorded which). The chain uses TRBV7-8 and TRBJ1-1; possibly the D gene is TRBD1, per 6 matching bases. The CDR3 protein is CASSLDRDAEAFF. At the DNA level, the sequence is TGTGCCAGCAGCTTAGACAGGGACGCCGAAGCTTTCTTT.